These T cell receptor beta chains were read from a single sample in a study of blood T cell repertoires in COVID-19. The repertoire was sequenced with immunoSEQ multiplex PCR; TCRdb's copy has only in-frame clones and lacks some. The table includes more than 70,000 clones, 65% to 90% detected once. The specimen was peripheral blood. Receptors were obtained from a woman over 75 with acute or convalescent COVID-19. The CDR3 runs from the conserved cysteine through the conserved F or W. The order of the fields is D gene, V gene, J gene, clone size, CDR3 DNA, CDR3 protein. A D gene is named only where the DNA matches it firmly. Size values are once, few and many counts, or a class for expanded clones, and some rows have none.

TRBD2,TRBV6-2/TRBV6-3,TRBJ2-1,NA,TGTGCCAGCAGCCCTCTAGCGGGGGGCTACAATGAGCAGTTCTTC,CASSPLAGGYNEQFF
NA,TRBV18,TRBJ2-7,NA,TGTGCCAGCTCTCTGGACAGCGCCCAGCAGTACTTC,CASSLDSAQQYF
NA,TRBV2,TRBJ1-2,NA,TGTGCCAGCAGTGTTTTTGCAGGGTTAGGCTACACCTTC,CASSVFAGLGYTF
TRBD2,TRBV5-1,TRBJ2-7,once,TGCGCCAGCAGCTGGGGACTAGCGGGGGGCGGGAAGTACTTC,CASSWGLAGGGKYF
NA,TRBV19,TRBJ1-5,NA,TGTGCCAGTAGTACGGGTTGGCAGAACAATCAGCCCCAGCATTTT,CASSTGWQNNQPQHF
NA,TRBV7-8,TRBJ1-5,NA,TGTGCCAGCAGCTATGACTTATTGGGTAATCAGCCCCAGCATTTT,CASSYDLLGNQPQHF
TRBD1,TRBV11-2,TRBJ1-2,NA,TGTGCCAGCAGCCCCAGACAGGGTAAGGGCTATGGCTACACCTTC,CASSPRQGKGYGYTF
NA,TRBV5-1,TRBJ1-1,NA,TGCGCCAGCAGCCGACAGAACACTGAAGCTTTCTTT,CASSRQNTEAFF
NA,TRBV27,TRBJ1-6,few,TGTGCCAGCAGATTCAATAATTCACCCCTCCACTTT,CASRFNNSPLHF
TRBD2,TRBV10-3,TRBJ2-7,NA,TGTGCCATCAGTCAGCGGGGGACCTCCTACGAGCAGTACTTC,CAISQRGTSYEQYF
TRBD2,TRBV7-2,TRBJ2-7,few,TGTGCCAGCAGCTTGGATGGGACTAGAAATAAAGAGCAGTACTTC,CASSLDGTRNKEQYF
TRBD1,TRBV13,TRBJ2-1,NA,TGTGCCAGCAGCCCGCACGACAGGGGGCTGGACAATGAGCAGTTCTTC,CASSPHDRGLDNEQFF
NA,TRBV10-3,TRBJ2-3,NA,TGTGCCATCAGTTTGGAAGCGACAGATACGCAGTATTTT,CAISLEATDTQYF
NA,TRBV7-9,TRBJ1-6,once,TGTGCCAGCAGCTTCTTCGCACGAGGTTCACCCCTCCACTTT,CASSFFARGSPLHF
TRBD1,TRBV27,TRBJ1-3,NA,TGTGCCAGCAGACGCGGACAGGGGGCCAACACCATATATTTT,CASRRGQGANTIYF